Listed below are T cell receptor beta chains from one sample, sequenced in a study of OX40 agonist ivuxolimab in advanced cancers. Sequencing used immunoSEQ multiplex PCR; TCRdb keeps in-frame clones, though not all of them. The data contain 50,000 to 75,000 clones, about nine tenths of them seen just once; the ten biggest clones take up more than 0.9%. The specimen comprised CD4+ or CD8+ T cells sorted from blood, sampled in a trial of the OX40 agonist ivuxolimab. Every receptor here comes from an adult with an advanced solid tumor such as melanoma, head and neck, liver or kidney cancer. The CDR3 runs from the conserved cysteine through the conserved F or W. The D gene is left open where the match is weak. Size is stated for part of the rows, as once, few or many counts, or as a class when the clone is expanded.

v_gene	abundance	j_gene	d_gene	CDR3aa	CDR3nt
TRBV6-1	.	TRBJ2-5	TRBD2	CASSESGRAETQYF	TGTGCCAGCAGTGAAAGCGGGAGGGCGGAGACCCAGTACTTC
TRBV5-1	once	TRBJ2-7	.	CASSLKPDQSYEQYF	TGCGCCAGCAGCTTGAAGCCCGATCAATCCTACGAGCAGTACTTC
TRBV27	.	TRBJ2-3	TRBD2	CASSFLSGGTDTQYF	TGTGCCAGCAGTTTTCTTAGCGGGGGCACAGATACGCAGTATTTT
TRBV7-2	.	TRBJ2-7	.	CASSLAVEQYF	TGTGCCAGCAGCTTAGCCGTAGAGCAGTACTTC
TRBV4-1	.	TRBJ2-3	TRBD2	CASSQDAGTSVYTQYF	TGCGCCAGCAGCCAAGATGCCGGGACTAGCGTATATACGCAGTATTTT
TRBV5-1	few	TRBJ1-2	.	CASRYLPGQGSYGYTF	TGCGCCAGCAGATACCTCCCGGGGCAGGGAAGCTATGGCTACACCTTC
TRBV7-9	.	TRBJ1-6	.	CASSGPSSYNSPLHF	TGTGCCAGCAGCGGCCCAAGCTCCTATAATTCACCCCTCCACTTT
TRBV6-1	once	TRBJ2-1	TRBD2	CATDRASGSKQFF	TGTGCCACCGATCGGGCTAGCGGGAGTAAGCAGTTCTTC
TRBV19	.	TRBJ2-5	TRBD2	CASSKAGTSGSETQYF	TGTGCCAGTAGTAAAGCCGGGACTAGCGGGAGTGAGACCCAGTACTTC
TRBV6-6	once	TRBJ1-4	.	CASSSPPGGEKLFF	TGTGCCAGCAGTTCCCCTCCGGGGGGTGAAAAACTGTTTTTT
TRBV19	.	TRBJ1-2	TRBD1	CASSMRRQGDGYTF	TGTGCCAGTAGTATGCGGAGACAGGGAGATGGCTACACCTTC
TRBV30	.	TRBJ2-1	.	CAWSTGIDEQFF	TGTGCCTGGAGTACCGGAATCGATGAGCAGTTCTTC
TRBV5-1	.	TRBJ2-4	.	CASSLELAKNIQYF	TGCGCCAGCAGCTTGGAACTAGCCAAAAACATTCAGTACTTC
TRBV11-3	.	TRBJ2-1	TRBD2	CASSPFEPGLGGYNEQFF	TGTGCCAGCAGTCCTTTTGAACCGGGACTAGGGGGCTACAATGAGCAGTTCTTC
TRBV6-6	.	TRBJ2-5	.	CASSYWAGETQYF	TGTGCCAGCAGTTATTGGGCTGGGGAGACCCAGTACTTC
TRBV28	.	TRBJ2-7	TRBD2	CASSKLAGVHEQYF	TGTGCCAGCAGTAAACTAGCGGGAGTACACGAGCAGTACTTC
TRBV27	.	TRBJ1-4	TRBD1	CASKRGQNEKLFF	TGTGCCAGCAAAAGGGGGCAGAATGAAAAACTGTTTTTT
TRBV7-6	.	TRBJ2-2	.	CASSLRVGDTGELFF	TGTGCCAGCAGCTTAAGGGTAGGGGACACCGGGGAGCTGTTTTTT
TRBV6-1	.	TRBJ2-5	.	CASRGRGAETQYF	TGTGCCAGCAGGGGGCGCGGTGCTGAGACCCAGTACTTC
TRBV4-1	.	TRBJ2-6	TRBD1	CASSQERHRGLGANVLTF	TGCGCCAGCAGCCAAGAGCGGCACAGGGGGCTCGGGGCCAACGTCCTGACTTTC
TRBV18	.	TRBJ1-6	.	CASSLIGRGDSPLHF	TGTGCCAGCTCACTGATTGGCAGGGGTGATTCACCCCTCCACTTT
TRBV5-5	.	TRBJ2-1	.	CASSVQGGNEQFF	TGTGCCAGCAGCGTGCAGGGAGGCAATGAGCAGTTCTTC
TRBV4-1	.	TRBJ1-3	.	CASSQVGPKVDTIYF	TGCGCCAGCAGCCAAGTGGGCCCGAAGGTGGACACCATATATTTT
TRBV5-3	.	TRBJ2-1	.	CARITRRLYNEQFF	TGTGCCAGGATAACTAGACGGCTCTACAATGAGCAGTTCTTC